This T cell receptor beta chain was recovered during a study of beta chain features in type 1 diabetes. Study-wide context: Across every sample, around 100,000,000 sorted cells were examined in total.

CD45RO/CCR7/CD25/CD127/CD95/CD27 separated CD4+ naive, central memory, regulatory and stem cell-like memory cells by sorting. Trimming took 6 bases from V and 8 from J; bases not matched to a gene: 9. Germline V lookup: CDR1 LNHDA, CDR2 SQIVND (reference sequence). The CDR3 is made up of 13 amino acids. Expressed TCRB transcripts were sequenced because the isolated RNA had all been reverse transcribed beforehand. The assay was immunoSEQ multiplex PCR, and TCRdb's table has in-frame clones only and misses some. Of around 250,000 clones in the sample, roughly 30% were seen once. This clone was seen a few times. Its antigen remains unidentified. General observations from the study: Reduced insertions and increased deletions marked VDJ junctions in type 1 diabetes patients. Within each of all four CD4+ subsets, Type 1 diabetes patients had TCRB CDR3s that were moderately but significantly shorter.

The sequenced material came from central memory CD4+ T cells from blood. This TCR derives from a man aged 25 to 40 in good health. The J gene is TRBJ1-1, the V gene TRBV19; TRBD1 matches 7 bases. This CDR3 is CASSDRAHGEAFF. DNA of the CDR3: TGTGCCAGTAGCGACAGGGCCCATGGGGAAGCTTTCTTT.